This T cell receptor beta chain was observed in a study of identical twins. TCRdb recomputed calls from the 5' RACE reads with MiXCR, one row per CDR3 protein. Altogether 350,000 to 600,000 distinct CDR3 sequences are present, approximately 14% being singletons, with the ten largest covering around 0.48%. Unmatched junction bases numbered 4, after V lost 1 base and J lost 3 bases. CDR1 MDHEN and CDR2 SYDVKM come from the germline V gene. The CDR3 runs 16 residues. In addition, the sample was reused for a study of yellow fever vaccine responses in identical twins.

The source of this sequence is a young woman in good health. The chain joins TRBV28 to TRBJ2-7; 12 nucleotides line up with TRBD2. The specimen sequenced was CD4+ T cells sorted from blood. Here the CDR3 reads CASSLSGLAGVYEQYF. CDR3 nucleotide sequence: TGTGCCAGCAGTTTATCGGGACTAGCGGGTGTCTACGAGCAGTACTTC. Based on the CDR3 plus reference TRBV28 and TRBJ2-7, the full variable domain is DVKVTQSSRYLVKRTGEKVFLECVQDMDHENMFWYRQDPGLGLRLIYFSYDVKMKEKGDIPEGYSVSREKKERFSLILESASTNQTSMYLCASSLSGLAGVYEQYFGPGTRLTVT.